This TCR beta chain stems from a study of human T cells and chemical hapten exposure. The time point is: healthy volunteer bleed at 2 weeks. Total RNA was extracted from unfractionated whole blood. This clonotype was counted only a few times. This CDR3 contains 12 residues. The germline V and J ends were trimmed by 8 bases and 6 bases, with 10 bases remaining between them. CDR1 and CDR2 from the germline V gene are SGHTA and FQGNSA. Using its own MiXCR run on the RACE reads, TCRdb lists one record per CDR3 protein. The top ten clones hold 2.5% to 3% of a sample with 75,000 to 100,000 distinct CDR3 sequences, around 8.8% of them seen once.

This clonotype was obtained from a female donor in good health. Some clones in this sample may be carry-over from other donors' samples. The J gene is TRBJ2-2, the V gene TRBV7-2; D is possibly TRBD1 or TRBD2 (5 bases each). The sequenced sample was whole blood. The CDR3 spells CASGWGPGELFF. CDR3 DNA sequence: TGTGCCAGCGGTTGGGGACCCGGGGAGCTGTTTTTT.